Here is one T cell receptor beta chain with its context. What it recognizes is unknown. These data are taken from a study of T-cell memory formation after mild COVID-19. Points from the study as a whole: Pre-infection memory carried some responding clones, suggesting that cross-reactive memory joined. Clones which contracted sat mainly in CM and EM if CD4+, and in EMRA if CD8+.

V lost 5 bases and J 4 bases, leaving 16 bases between the germline ends. The germline gives CDR1 LNHNV, CDR2 YYDKDF (reference sequence). The length of the CDR3 is 15 residues. The 5'RACE method, run with constant-segment primers, produced TCR alpha and TCR beta cDNA libraries (carrying sample barcodes and UMIs). Each CDR3 protein is one row after TCRdb ran MiXCR on the 5' RACE reads. The sample carries about 560,000 distinct CDR3 sequences, roughly a sixth recorded once. The chain is built from TRBV15 and TRBJ2-3, with D possibly matching TRBD1 (5 bases). Sequencing input: PBMCs or a T cell subset sorted from them (not recorded which). This TCR was recovered from an adult woman who had mild COVID-19 (a few samples of this study predate the infection). Cell type and time point are not known. CDR3 sequence: CATSQQGTLSDTQYF. CDR3 bases: TGTGCCACCAGCCAGCAGGGAACGTTGTCAGATACGCAGTATTTT.